The 3 T cell receptor beta chains listed next were all sequenced from one sample in a study of radiation and T cells in renal cell carcinoma. Sample time point: blood 4 weeks post-SBRT, at nephrectomy. Noted treatment: 15 Gy SBRT to primary tumor, nephrectomy 4 weeks later. Sequenced by immunoSEQ multiplex PCR; TCRdb stores in-frame clones only, minus some. This sample has roughly 90,000 clones, with around four fifths found just once. Sequenced material: blood, taken from a patient whose treatment included radiotherapy and nephrectomy. Receptor source: a man aged 50 to 59 with renal cell carcinoma.

V usage is TRBV5-1 and J usage is TRBJ2-7; unclear D gene. Germline V CDR1 and CDR2: SGHRS, YFSETQ. V gave up 0 bases and J gave up 4 bases, with 17 bases separating them. This CDR3 spans 16 amino acids. The chain's CDR3 is CASSLAPLDSLYEQYF. CDR3 sequence (DNA): TGCGCCAGCAGCTTGGCCCCCCTCGACTCTCTTTACGAGCAGTACTTC. The variable domain in full, completed from reference TRBV5-1 and TRBJ2-7, reads KAGVTQTPRYLIKTRGQQVTLSCSPISGHRSVSWYQQTPGQGLQFLFEYFSETQRNKGNFPGRFSGRQFSNSRSEMNVSTLELGDSALYLCASSLAPLDSLYEQYFGPGTRLTVT.

As DNA, the CDR3 is TGTGCCAGCACCAGGACTAGCGGGAGGGACGCCGGGGAGCTGTTTTTT. It yields the protein CASTRTSGRDAGELFF. V is TRBV5-4 and J is TRBJ2-2; TRBD2 matches 15 bases. V was clipped by 6 bases and J by 6 bases; unmatched bases: 6. The CDR3 is 16 residues long. Germline V CDR1 and CDR2: SGHNT, YYREEE (reference sequence).

This clone was recorded a few times. V usage is TRBV6-1 and J usage is TRBJ1-2, with D possibly matching TRBD1 (5 bases). Trimming shortened V by 8 bases and J by 4 bases, and 14 bases separated the two germline ends. Germline loops: CDR1 MNHNS, CDR2 SASEGT. The CDR3 contains 13 residues. CDR3 nucleotides: TGTGCCAGCGGGCCGTCGGGGCTCTATGGCTACACCTTC. Protein product: CASGPSGLYGYTF.